The T cell receptor beta chain described here comes from a study of T cell repertoires in cytomegalovirus infection. Study details: Used in the study were CMV epitopes, some recently identified and HLA-C-restricted, others well-studied and HLA-B-restricted. Overall study results and limits: HLA-C-restricted, CMV-specific TCR beta clonotypes were dominant ex vivo.

This CDR3 has 17 residues. Trimming removed 5 bases at V and 5 bases at J, with 23 bases between. The V gene's germline CDR1 is MRHNA and CDR2 SNTAGT. TCRdb independently ran MiXCR on the reads; one entry per CDR3 protein. The sample yields roughly 860,000 distinct CDR3 sequences, about 31% seen once. On this clonotype itself: As yet, its antigen is unknown.

The chain is built from TRBV6-4 and TRBJ2-3, with a possible D match to TRBD2 (5 bases). The TCR comes from a human donor in good health (CMV status not recorded). Some clones in this sample may be carry-over from other donors' samples. The material sequenced was cultured CD8+ T cells from PBMCs, taken from culture after CMV antigen stimulation. CDR3 amino acids: CASSSEGFPGNRDTQYF. The CDR3 nucleotides read TGTGCCAGCAGTAGTGAGGGATTTCCGGGGAACAGAGATACGCAGTATTTT.